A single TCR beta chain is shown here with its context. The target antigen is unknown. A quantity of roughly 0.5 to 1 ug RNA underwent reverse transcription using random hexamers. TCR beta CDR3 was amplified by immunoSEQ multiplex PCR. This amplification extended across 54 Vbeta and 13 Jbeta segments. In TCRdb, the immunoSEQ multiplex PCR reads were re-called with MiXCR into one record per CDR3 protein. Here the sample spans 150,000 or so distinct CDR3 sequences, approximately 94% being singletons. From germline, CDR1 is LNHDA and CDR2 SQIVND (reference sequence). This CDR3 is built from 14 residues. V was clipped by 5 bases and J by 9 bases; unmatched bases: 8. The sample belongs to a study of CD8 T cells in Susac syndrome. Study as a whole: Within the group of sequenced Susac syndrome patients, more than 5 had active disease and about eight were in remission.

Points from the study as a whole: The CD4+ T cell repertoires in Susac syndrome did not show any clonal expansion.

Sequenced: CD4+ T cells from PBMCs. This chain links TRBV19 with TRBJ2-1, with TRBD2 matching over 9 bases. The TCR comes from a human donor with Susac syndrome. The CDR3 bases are TGTGCCAGTAGTGTCGGGACTAGCCGGACTGAGCAGTTCTTC. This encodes CASSVGTSRTEQFF. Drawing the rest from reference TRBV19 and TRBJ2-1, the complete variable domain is DGGITQSPKYLFRKEGQNVTLSCEQNLNHDAMYWYRQDPGQGLRLIYYSQIVNDFQKGDIAEGYSVSREKKESFPLTVTSAQKNPTAFYLCASSVGTSRTEQFFGPGTRLTVL.